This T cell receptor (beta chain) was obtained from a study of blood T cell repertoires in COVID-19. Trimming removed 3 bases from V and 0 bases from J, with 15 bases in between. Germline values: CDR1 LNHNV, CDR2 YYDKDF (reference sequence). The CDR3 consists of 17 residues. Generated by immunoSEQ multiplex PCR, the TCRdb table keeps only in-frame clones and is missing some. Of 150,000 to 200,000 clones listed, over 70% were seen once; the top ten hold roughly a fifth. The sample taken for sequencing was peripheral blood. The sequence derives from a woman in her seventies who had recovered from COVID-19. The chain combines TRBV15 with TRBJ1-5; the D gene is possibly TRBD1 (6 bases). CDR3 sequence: CATSSGQSGYSNQPQHF. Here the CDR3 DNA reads TGTGCCACCAGCAGTGGACAGAGCGGTTATAGCAATCAGCCCCAGCATTTT.